This T cell receptor (beta chain) was recovered during a study of Ad26.COV2.S vaccination and SARS-CoV-2 variants. Study at large: Participants got Ad26.COV2.S intramuscularly, once or twice 56 days apart.

As for treatment: some 19 received Ad26.COV2.S at low or high dose, single or two shots; about 5 received placebo; per-sample allocation not given. Material that was analyzed had been drawn on day 63 after the first vaccine or placebo injection. The donor was a Boston adult aged 18-55 years. This vaccine is an Ad26 vector that expresses the Wuhan-strain SARS-CoV-2 spike. The germline gives CDR1 LGHNA, CDR2 YSLEER. V was pared by 0 bases and J by 4 bases, with 15 bases between. The CDR3 is 16 amino acids. Libraries were prepared by immunoSEQ multiplex PCR; TCRdb keeps only in-frame clonotypes and omits some of them. The table lists 350,000 to 400,000 clones, over 75% of them singletons.

The specimen was peripheral blood, collected in a trial of Ad26.COV2.S vaccine versus placebo. This TCR came from a person between 18 and 65 years old who received the Ad26.COV2.S COVID-19 vaccine or a placebo. The V call is TRBV4-3, the J call TRBJ2-5; D gene unclear. CDR3 DNA: TGCGCCAGCAGCCAAGATCTGAGCTCTTCGGGAGAGACCCAGTACTTC. Its translation: CASSQDLSSSGETQYF.